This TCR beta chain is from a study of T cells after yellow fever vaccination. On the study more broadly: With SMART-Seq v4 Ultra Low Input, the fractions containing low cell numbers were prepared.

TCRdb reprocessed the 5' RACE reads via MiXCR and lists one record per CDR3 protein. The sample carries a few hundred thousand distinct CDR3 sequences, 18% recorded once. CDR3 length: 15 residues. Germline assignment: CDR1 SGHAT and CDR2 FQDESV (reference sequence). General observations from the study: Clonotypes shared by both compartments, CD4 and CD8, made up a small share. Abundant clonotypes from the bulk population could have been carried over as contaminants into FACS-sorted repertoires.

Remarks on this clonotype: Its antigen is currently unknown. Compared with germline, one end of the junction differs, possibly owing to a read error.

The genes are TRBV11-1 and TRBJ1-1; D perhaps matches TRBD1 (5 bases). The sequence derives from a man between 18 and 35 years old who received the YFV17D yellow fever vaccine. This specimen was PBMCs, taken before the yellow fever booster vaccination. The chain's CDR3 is CASSLAGTMNTEAFF. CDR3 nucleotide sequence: TGTGCCAGCAGCCTAGCAGGGACTATGAACACTGAAGCTTTCTTT.